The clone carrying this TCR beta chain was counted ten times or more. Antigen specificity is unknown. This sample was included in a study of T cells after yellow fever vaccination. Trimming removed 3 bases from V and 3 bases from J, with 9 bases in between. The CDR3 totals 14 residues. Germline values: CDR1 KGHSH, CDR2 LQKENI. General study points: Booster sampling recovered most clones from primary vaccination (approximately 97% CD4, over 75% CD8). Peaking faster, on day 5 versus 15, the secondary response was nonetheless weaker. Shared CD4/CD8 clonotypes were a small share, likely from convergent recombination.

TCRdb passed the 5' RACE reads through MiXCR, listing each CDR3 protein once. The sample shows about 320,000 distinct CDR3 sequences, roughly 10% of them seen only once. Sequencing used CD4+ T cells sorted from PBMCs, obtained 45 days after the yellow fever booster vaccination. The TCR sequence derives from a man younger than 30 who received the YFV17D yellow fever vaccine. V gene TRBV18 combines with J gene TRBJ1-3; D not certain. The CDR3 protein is CASSPRENGNTIYF. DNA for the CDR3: TGTGCCAGCTCACCCCGGGAGAATGGAAACACCATATATTTT.